This T cell receptor (beta chain) was sequenced in a study of identical twins. General study findings and limits: There is a chance that invariant MAIT and iNKT cells partially muddied zero-insertion analyses.

One entry per CDR3 protein, called by TCRdb with MiXCR from the 5' RACE reads. The sample shows approximately 470,000 distinct CDR3 sequences, 13% to 15% of them seen only once. Of note for this clonotype: The antigen is undetermined.

After removal of 0 bases from V and 1 base from J, the junction contained 8 bases not matched to a gene. Germline V gene data show CDR1 as LNHNV and CDR2 as YYDKDF (reference sequence). The CDR3 runs to 17 residues. This sample also appeared in a second study, on yellow fever vaccine responses in identical twins. That work contributes: Twins reportedly showed a vaccine T cell response that seemed partly convergent and partly personalized.

This clonotype originated in a woman under 30 in good health. The V and J genes are TRBV15 and TRBJ2-5; 7 bases fit TRBD2. Sequences were obtained from CD4+ T cells sorted from blood. The CDR3: CATSRDRTGTTQETQYF. CDR3 DNA sequence: TGTGCCACCAGCAGAGATAGGACGGGGACTACCCAAGAGACCCAGTACTTC.